These 25 T cell receptor beta chains share one sample of origin, sequenced in a study of blood T cell repertoires in COVID-19. TCRdb keeps only in-frame clones here, not all; method: immunoSEQ multiplex PCR. The sample records about 87,000 clones, 70% to 90% being singletons. Source material: peripheral blood. These TCRs come from a woman older than 75 with COVID-19, enrolled during active disease.

This chain links TRBV3-1 (or the pseudogene TRBV3-2) with TRBJ2-7; 9 positions match TRBD1. The germline gives CDR1 LGHDT, CDR2 YNNKEL (reference sequence). The V gene end was trimmed by 4 bases and the J gene end by 1 base; junction bases not matched to a gene: 8. The CDR3 spans 16 residues. CDR3 sequence: CASSRLDRGGSYEQYF. In nucleotides, the CDR3 is TGTGCCAGCAGCCGACTAGACAGGGGGGGGTCCTACGAGCAGTACTTC.

The V and J genes are TRBV7-3 and TRBJ2-3, with D unclear. Germline values: CDR1 SGHTA, CDR2 FQGTGA. The CDR3 is 12 amino acids. Trimming cost V 6 bases and J 4 bases, with 8 bases left between them. CDR3 protein: CASSASADTQYF. The CDR3 coding sequence is TGTGCCAGCAGTGCCAGCGCAGATACGCAGTATTTT.

The DNA of the CDR3 is TGTGCCAGCAGCCAAGATATGGCTTCCTCAGGGGAGCTGTTTTTT. This gives the protein CASSQDMASSGELFF. V usage is TRBV3-1 (or the pseudogene TRBV3-2) and J usage is TRBJ2-2, with D unresolved. Looked up from germline, CDR1 is LGHDT and CDR2 is YNNKEL (reference sequence). The ends were cut back, 0 bases at V and 8 bases at J, with 13 bases in the middle. The CDR3 runs to 15 residues.

The chain uses TRBV30 and TRBJ1-2, with 10 bases aligning to TRBD1. The CDR3 contains 15 residues. J lost 3 bases, V lost 2 bases, and 6 bases had no gene match. CDR1 is GTSNPN and CDR2 is SVGIG in the germline V gene (reference sequence). CDR3 loop: CAWSRDRGTHYGYTF. CDR3 bases: TGTGCCTGGAGTAGGGACAGGGGTACCCACTATGGCTACACCTTC.

The chain couples TRBV5-1 to TRBJ2-3; D is perhaps TRBD1 (6 bases). The germline V gene encodes CDR1 SGHRS and CDR2 YFSETQ. The CDR3 is made up of 17 amino acids. V lost 0 bases and J lost 1, with 15 bases in between. In DNA form, the CDR3 reads TGCGCCAGCAGCTTGGGATTGGGACACCCGCGCACAGATACGCAGTATTTT. Translating it yields CASSLGLGHPRTDTQYF.

The J gene is TRBJ2-1, the V gene TRBV15; D is ambiguous. The germline CDR1 and CDR2 sequences are LNHNV and YYDKDF (reference sequence). The V gene lost 5 bases and the J gene lost 3 bases, with 17 bases spanning the gap. This CDR3 is 16 amino acids long. In DNA form, the CDR3 reads TGTGCCACCAGCGGATCATTGATTCGGAGCTACAATGAGCAGTTCTTC. The encoded protein is CATSGSLIRSYNEQFF.

The chain uses TRBV6-5 and TRBJ1-3; 8 bases are a match to TRBD1. Per germline, CDR1 MNHEY and CDR2 SVGAGI. The CDR3 sequence is 15 residues long. The J segment lost 2 bases and the V segment lost 4 bases, leaving 4 bases of the junction unmatched. The CDR3 protein is CASSFWTGTGNTIYF. CDR3 in DNA: TGTGCCAGCAGTTTCTGGACAGGGACTGGAAACACCATATATTTT.

The V and J genes are TRBV20-1 and TRBJ1-4, with D possibly matching TRBD1 (6 bases). Germline CDR1 is DFQATT and CDR2 is SNEGSKA (reference sequence). The CDR3 runs to 11 residues. V was pared by 3 bases and J by 10 bases, with 9 bases between. The CDR3, as DNA: TGCAGTGCTAGCCAGGGGTTAAAACTGTTTTTT. This gives the protein CSASQGLKLFF.

CDR3 residues: CASSFALANTGELFF. The CDR3 DNA sequence: TGTGCCAGCAGTTTTGCACTAGCGAACACCGGGGAGCTGTTTTTT. The J gene is TRBJ2-2, the V gene TRBV27, with D possibly TRBD2 on 5 matching bases. This CDR3 contains 15 residues. Germline V gene data show CDR1 as MNHEY and CDR2 as SMNVEV (reference sequence). V lost 3 bases to trimming and J lost 0 bases, with 8 bases between them.

The J gene is TRBJ2-3, the V gene TRBV6-5; the D gene is possibly TRBD2 (5 bases). The CDR3 consists of 15 residues. The V end lost 5 bases, the J end lost 1 base, and 13 bases lay between the germline ends. The germline gives CDR1 MNHEY, CDR2 SVGAGI. CDR3 loop: CASSRGLVGTDTQYF. For the CDR3, the DNA is TGTGCCAGCAGTCGAGGACTGGTCGGCACAGATACGCAGTATTTT.

The table lists this clone with a count of one. The chain couples TRBV5-1 to TRBJ2-1; D remains unclear. Germline CDR1 and CDR2: SGHRS and YFSETQ. V lost 1 base, J lost 5 bases, and 13 bases lay in between. CDR3 length: 15 amino acids. For the CDR3, the DNA is TGCGCCAGCAGCTTGTGGGCCCCCAGTCACAATGAGCAGTTCTTC. Translation: CASSLWAPSHNEQFF.

V is TRBV5-6 and J is TRBJ2-5, with D possibly TRBD2 on 6 matching bases. Germline V CDR1 and CDR2: SGHDT, YYEEEE. V was clipped by 6 bases and J by 9 bases, with 24 bases between them. This CDR3 comprises 15 residues. The CDR3: CASNFGSLSGKAQYF. For the CDR3, the DNA is TGTGCCAGCAATTTCGGGAGCCTTAGTGGGAAGGCCCAGTACTTC.

A single count supports this clone. The chain couples TRBV6-2 or TRBV6-3 to TRBJ2-4, with TRBD1 matching 7 bases. The germline V gene has CDR1 MNHEY and CDR2 SVGEGT. V lost 5 bases and J lost 1; bases outside the gene matches: 8. This CDR3 contains 16 residues. The CDR3 region has the DNA TGTGCCAGCAGTCAGGGGGAAGGTTGGGCCAAAAACATTCAGTACTTC. It encodes CASSQGEGWAKNIQYF.

V and J are TRBV20-1 and TRBJ1-2; D might be TRBD1 (6 bases). Germline CDR1 DFQATT, CDR2 SNEGSKA (reference sequence). This CDR3 is built from 12 residues. The V end was cut by 3 bases, the J end by 7 bases, with 12 bases between. CDR3 in amino acids: CSASQDRPGYTF. CDR3 nucleotides: TGCAGTGCTAGTCAAGACAGGCCTGGCTACACCTTC.

This chain connects TRBV10-3 to TRBJ2-3; 9 bases match TRBD2. CDR1 ENHRY and CDR2 SYGVKD come from the germline V gene. V lost 0 bases, J lost 2 bases, and 9 bases stayed unmatched. The CDR3 spans 18 residues. Here the CDR3 reads CAISESTRAGGTTDTQYF. The CDR3 region has the DNA TGTGCCATCAGTGAGTCGACTCGAGCGGGGGGTACCACAGATACGCAGTATTTT.

In DNA, the CDR3 is TGTGCCAGTAGTATCCTTAGAGAGGCAGATACGCAGTATTTT. This codes for CASSILREADTQYF. This chain links TRBV19 with TRBJ2-3; no clear D. Trimming pared 3 bases from V and 4 bases from J, leaving 11 bases between. CDR3 length: 14 amino acids. The germline V gene encodes CDR1 LNHDA and CDR2 SQIVND (reference sequence).

This clone was seen only a few times. The chain joins TRBV7-9 to TRBJ2-7; tentatively, D is TRBD2 (6 bases). The CDR3 length is 15 residues. Trimming pared 0 bases from V and 6 bases from J, leaving 15 bases between. CDR1 SEHNR and CDR2 FQNEAQ come from the germline V gene (reference sequence). For the CDR3, the DNA is TGTGCCAGCAGCTTAGCGCTAGGAGGGGCCGCCGAGCAGTACTTC. Translation: CASSLALGGAAEQYF.

The genes are TRBV5-1 and TRBJ2-2, with 8 bases aligning to TRBD1. This CDR3 has 17 residues. V shed 4 bases, J shed 0 bases, and the junction held 8 bases outside the gene matches. Germline assignment: CDR1 SGHRS and CDR2 YFSETQ. DNA for the CDR3: TGCGCCAGCAGCAGGCGACAGGGGCCAGCGAACACCGGGGAGCTGTTTTTT. It encodes CASSRRQGPANTGELFF.

This chain connects TRBV5-1 to TRBJ2-2; 10 nucleotides line up with TRBD1. CDR3 size: 14 residues. Germline CDR1 and CDR2: SGHRS and YFSETQ. V was pared by 4 bases and J by 6 bases, with 3 bases of the junction left unmatched. The CDR3 sequence is CASSTGQGAGELFF. The DNA for the CDR3 is TGCGCCAGCAGCACAGGACAGGGGGCCGGGGAGCTGTTTTTT.

This clone has a single count. The chain uses TRBV28 and TRBJ1-6; 9 bases map to TRBD1. This CDR3 comprises 13 residues. CDR1 and CDR2 (germline): MDHEN, SYDVKM. The V segment lost 9 bases and the J segment 9 bases; nucleotides outside the gene matches: 6. For the CDR3, the DNA is TGTGCCAGTCACGGGACAGGGAGTTCACCCCTCCACTTT. This codes for CASHGTGSSPLHF.

The chain links TRBV19 to TRBJ1-2; TRBD1 matches at 10 bases. The CDR3 is made up of 14 amino acids. Germline CDR1 reads LNHDA; CDR2 reads SQIVND (reference sequence). The J segment lost 5 bases and the V segment lost 4 bases, leaving 4 bases of the junction unmatched. CDR3 sequence: CASSNPGQGYGYTF. The CDR3 coding sequence is TGTGCCAGTAGTAACCCGGGACAGGGGTATGGCTACACCTTC.

This clone was found a few times. J is TRBJ1-5 and V is TRBV24-1; D remains ambiguous. CDR3 length equals 15 residues. Trimming cost V 4 bases and J 6 bases, with 15 bases left between them. Germline loops: CDR1 KGHDR, CDR2 SFDVKD. The CDR3: CATSDSRSPPQPQHF. The CDR3, as DNA: TGTGCCACCAGTGACTCTAGGAGCCCTCCTCAGCCCCAGCATTTT.

The DNA of the CDR3 is TGTGCCAGCAGCGTCGGGACTAGTGAAGATACGCAGTATTTT. The encoded protein is CASSVGTSEDTQYF. The V call is TRBV5-4, the J call TRBJ2-3; TRBD2 matches 8 bases. This CDR3 is built from 14 residues. J was trimmed by 5 bases and V by 4 bases; bases with no gene match: 6. CDR1 and CDR2 from the germline V gene are SGHNT and YYREEE (reference sequence).

V usage is TRBV10-3 and J usage is TRBJ2-1, with D possibly being TRBD2 (6 bases). The germline V and J ends were trimmed by 7 bases and 7 bases, with 17 bases remaining between them. This CDR3 contains 14 residues. Germline values: CDR1 ENHRY, CDR2 SYGVKD. CDR3: CAITSELATNEQFF. DNA for the CDR3: TGTGCCATCACCTCGGAACTAGCCACGAATGAGCAGTTCTTC.

This rearrangement joins TRBV5-1 to TRBJ1-4; a weak D match, TRBD1 (6 bases). Trimming shortened V by 5 bases and J by 4 bases, and 15 bases separated the two germline ends. The CDR3 extends over 15 amino acids. Germline V gene data show CDR1 as SGHRS and CDR2 as YFSETQ. The CDR3 DNA follows: TGCGCCAGCAGGTCGGACAGCGAAGGTAATGAAAAACTGTTTTTT. This translates into CASRSDSEGNEKLFF.